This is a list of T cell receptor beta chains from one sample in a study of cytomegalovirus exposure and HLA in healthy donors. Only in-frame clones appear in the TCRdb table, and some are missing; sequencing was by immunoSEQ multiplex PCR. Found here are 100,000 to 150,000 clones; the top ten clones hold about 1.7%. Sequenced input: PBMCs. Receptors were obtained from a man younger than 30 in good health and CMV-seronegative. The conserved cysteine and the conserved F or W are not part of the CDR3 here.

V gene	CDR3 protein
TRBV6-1	ASSEAGRGVGYT
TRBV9	ASGGGQETQY
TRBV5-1	ASSLGTPGTYGYT
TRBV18	ASSPRDRLSNTGELF
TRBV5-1	ASSHRMTVNSPLH
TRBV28	ASSSGGQGTGELF
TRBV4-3	ASSQGQVGGNTIY
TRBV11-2	ASSLAPGQHYEQY
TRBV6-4	ASRAGKDYGYT
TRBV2	ASSDRGGSNQPQH
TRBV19	ASTRGGGAGNTIY
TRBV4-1	ASSLISGGATKQF
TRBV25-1	ASSVRGNTEAF
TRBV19	ASSMMAPYEQF
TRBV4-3	ASSPGLAGGAEKDTQY
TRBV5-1	ASNDEPTDTQY
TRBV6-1	ASSVGARSNSEQF
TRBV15	ATSRVPGGEPTYTDTQY
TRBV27	ASSLYGGSGADTQY
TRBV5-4	ASSPRQGGETQY
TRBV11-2	ASSLGGTLSQH
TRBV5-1	ASCPAGGLQETQY
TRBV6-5	ASSYDKEAFGYT
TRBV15	ATSRERAGDEQY
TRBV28	ASSGLTGNEKLF
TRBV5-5	ASSFAGGYNEQF
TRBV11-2	ASSLTGQGYGSPLH
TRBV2	ASRTGLAGETDTQY
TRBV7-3	ASSLTGGSNQPQH
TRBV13	ASSHIGLAGGHEQY
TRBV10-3	AISEFVQGGYGHT
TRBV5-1	ASSTGTGPTNEKLF
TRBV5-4	ASSSQRGGDTEAF
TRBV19	ASSRAGGVPYEQY
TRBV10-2	ATPRRGGTEAF
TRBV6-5	ASSDTSGFFYEQY
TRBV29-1	SVALYRGDGYT
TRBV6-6	ASSSRSGLSYNEQF
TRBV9	ASSAPGLGSTGELF